Below, one TCR beta chain is given with its context. No cognate antigen has been identified for it. Base-call qualities are not available, and no considerably larger clone is one nucleotide away. In Seattle, one collaborating source enrolled patients while the infection was active and tracked those patients longitudinally over the course of disease. Whole blood was collected in K2EDTA tubes by collaborating institutions according to the institutions' own protocols. For TCRbeta analysis, collaborators shipped samples as frozen whole blood, isolated PBMCs, or DNA extracted from either of those sample types. The data derive from a study of blood T cell repertoires in COVID-19 (dated by TCRdb to 2020 to 2021). Regarding the study in general: Samples covering the acute and convalescent phases of COVID-19 were provided by collaborators in the United States, Italy and Spain. The prospective study material was composed of cDNA or gDNA derived from T cells, B-cell-depleted T cells, or PBMCs. Subjects who had been exposed to COVID-19, were actively infected with it, or had recovered from it provided the deeply sampled blood TCRbeta repertoires that made up the dataset. The repertoires were made available in a free public database intended to serve as a resource for research on the immune response to SARS-CoV-2. The samples were drawn from the first 160 participants of the ongoing ImmuneRACE study and from 950 to 1,500 subjects provided by 6 global collaborators. Nearly every sample came with metadata listing a de-identified subject ID, COVID-19 status, age in years and sex. Where HLA class I and class II types were available, the types were taken from metadata supplied by the sample provider, not from assay-based typing. The full study reports these points: Clinical and demographic metadata were provided uncurated, with the amount varying by source and participant.

The immunoSEQ Assay, a bias-controlled multiplex PCR, was used to amplify TCRbeta CDR3 regions from genomic DNA. On the study's bioinformatics: The number of nucleated cells in each sample was estimated from the amplification of reference gene primers within the assay. To quantify the absolute abundance of each unique TCRbeta CDR3 rearrangement, sequence reads were collapsed and filtered. For each sample, productive Simpson clonality was calculated by taking the square root of Simpson's diversity index across productive rearrangements. TCRdb retrieved this table from immuneACCESS and kept in-frame rearrangements only. Not all clones are present; in checked studies, unresolved V genes account for under half, and no reason is known for the remainder. V and J calls and clone size come straight from that table; D and trimming were deduced from the DNA. The sample yields over 150,000 clones; 70% to 90% were counted once. The ten top clones hold about 18% of the sample.

This TCR was sampled from a man aged 50-60 years with COVID-19, enrolled during active disease. The sequenced sample was peripheral blood.

The DNA sequence is TGTGCCAGCAGTCGCACAGACTATGGCTACACCTTC. Translated, it gives CASSRTDYGYTF. The sequence joins TRBV6-6 to TRBJ1-2; the D gene remains uncertain. V is shortened by 5 bases, J by 3 bases, and the region joining them spans 7 bases. The CDR3, from cysteine to phenylalanine, totals 12 residues. The entry retains the CDR3 DNA only, 36 bases that are in frame from base 1. Via the germline V gene (reference sequence), CDR1 is MNHNY and CDR2 SVGAGI.